Listed here are 18 T cell receptor beta chains from one sample, sequenced in a study of T-cell reconstitution after alpha-beta-depleted transplantation in children (dated by TCRdb to 2016 to 2018). Libraries were built with PCR. These reads were obtained on an Illumina HiSeq 2500. TCR library preparation used molecular barcoding, with unique molecular identifiers applied to normalize quantification of the TCRbeta repertoire. TCRdb reworked the public reads: Q25 trimming with fastp, MiXCR clone assembly, productive beta chains retained. Here each entry gathers all rows of one CDR3 protein and keeps the most common genes and DNA. Within this sample are around 480,000 distinct CDR3 sequences, with 30% to 35% of them counted one time only. The ten most abundant clones make up less than 2.5% of the sample. The sample was PBMCs from the stem cell graft donor, taken from the stem cell graft. The receptors were gathered from a human donor who donated a stem cell graft to a child with aplastic anemia.

There are a few counts of this clonotype. The chain employs TRBV27 and TRBJ1-6, with 9 bases aligning to TRBD1. The germline V gene has CDR1 MNHEY and CDR2 SMNVEV (reference sequence). The length of the CDR3 is 16 residues. V shed 6 bases, J shed 2 bases, and the junction held 5 bases outside the gene matches. CDR3 amino acids: CASRRGQGTYNSPLHF. The CDR3 DNA sequence: TGTGCCAGCAGACGGGGACAGGGAACCTATAATTCACCCCTCCACTTT.

The genes are TRBV19 and TRBJ2-1; D is unresolved. Trimming cost V 4 bases and J 4 bases, with 17 bases left between them. Germline values: CDR1 LNHDA, CDR2 SQIVND (reference sequence). The CDR3 sequence is 16 residues long. The CDR3: CASSNRAGVTYNEQFF. In nucleotides, the CDR3 is TGTGCCAGTAGTAATAGGGCAGGCGTGACTTACAATGAGCAGTTCTTC.

V gene TRBV11-3 combines with J gene TRBJ2-7; TRBD1 matches at 8 bases. Germline-derived CDR1 and CDR2 are SGHNT and YENEEA. The CDR3 spans 17 residues. The V gene end was trimmed by 3 bases and the J gene end by 0 bases; junction bases not matched to a gene: 10. CDR3 sequence: CASSFEPGTGDSYEQYV. The CDR3 DNA follows: TGTGCCAGCAGCTTCGAGCCCGGGACAGGCGACTCCTACGAGCAGTACGTC.

This clonotype was counted only a few times. The J gene is TRBJ1-6, the V gene TRBV19; no firm D call. The germline V gene has CDR1 LNHDA and CDR2 SQIVND (reference sequence). The CDR3 spans 15 residues. V was clipped by 2 bases and J by 5 bases, with 10 bases between them. In DNA, the CDR3 is TGTGCCAGTAGTATAACAACTCCGAATAATTCACCCCTCCACTTT. Translation: CASSITTPNNSPLHF.

This clonotype has more than one count but fewer than ten. This chain links TRBV2 with TRBJ1-2; D unclear. The germline V and J ends were trimmed by 3 bases and 0 bases, with 5 bases remaining between them. The CDR3 covers 13 residues. CDR1 is SNHLY and CDR2 is FYNNEI in the germline V gene. CDR3 residues: CASSDRTNYGYTF. The CDR3 nucleotides are TGTGCCAGCAGTGATCGGACTAACTATGGCTACACCTTC.

J is TRBJ2-3 and V is TRBV20-1; D call uncertain. Germline CDR1 is DFQATT and CDR2 is SNEGSKA (reference sequence). The CDR3 has 11 amino acids. Trimming took 5 bases from V and 11 from J, leaving 14 bases between them. The CDR3 coding sequence is TGCAGTGCTCAACTACGGGCTGGGCAGTATTTT. This translates into CSAQLRAGQYF.

This clonotype was seen only a few times. The chain links TRBV6-4 to TRBJ2-1; no clear D gene. Trimming shortened V by 6 bases and J by 9 bases, and 15 bases separated the two germline ends. Germline V lookup: CDR1 MRHNA, CDR2 SNTAGT. The CDR3 is made up of 13 amino acids. In DNA, the CDR3 is TGTGCCAGCAGCGCCAGTAGAGTCGGTGAGCAGTTCTTC. Its translation: CASSASRVGEQFF.

The rearrangement joins TRBV20-1 to TRBJ2-3; D is ambiguous. The CDR3 is 15 amino acids. Germline V gives CDR1 DFQATT, CDR2 SNEGSKA (reference sequence). V shed 7 bases and J shed 0 bases, with 17 bases lying between them. CDR3 loop: CSVAQALASTDTQYF. The CDR3 bases are TGCAGTGTCGCCCAAGCCCTTGCTAGCACAGATACGCAGTATTTT.

This clonotype was counted only a few times. This chain connects TRBV24-1 to TRBJ2-1, with TRBD2 matching over 11 bases. The CDR3 length is 17 residues. The ends lost 0 bases at V and 0 bases at J; junction bases unmatched: 0. Germline CDR1 is KGHDR and CDR2 is SFDVKD. The CDR3 loop is CATSDLTSGSSYNEQFF. The CDR3 DNA sequence: TGTGCCACCAGTGATTTGACTAGCGGGAGCTCCTACAATGAGCAGTTCTTC.

CDR3 nucleotide sequence: TGTGCCAGCAGCATCGGAGGGCAGCCCCAGCATTTT. Protein: CASSIGGQPQHF. This chain joins TRBV19 and TRBJ1-5; D not resolved. CDR1 and CDR2 (germline): LNHDA, SQIVND (reference sequence). V shed 9 bases and J shed 7 bases, with 13 bases lying between them. This CDR3 spans 12 amino acids.

The chain is built from TRBV7-9 and TRBJ1-2; 9 bases agree with TRBD1. Per the germline V gene, CDR1 is SEHNR and CDR2 is FQNEAQ (reference sequence). The junction had 5 bases not matched to a gene; V was cut back by 5 bases and J by 4 bases. The CDR3 consists of 14 residues. The CDR3 sequence: CASSVQGAPYGYTF. Here the CDR3 DNA reads TGTGCCAGCAGCGTACAGGGGGCACCCTATGGCTACACCTTC.

The chain combines TRBV20-1 with TRBJ1-2; 10 positions agree with TRBD1. Germline V lookup: CDR1 DFQATT, CDR2 SNEGSKA (reference sequence). The CDR3 consists of 15 residues. V lost 4 bases, J lost 7 bases, and 12 bases stayed unmatched. DNA of the CDR3: TGCAGTGCTAAAAGGGCGGGACAGGGGAGAAGTGGCTACACCTTC. This codes for CSAKRAGQGRSGYTF.

The chain employs TRBV18 and TRBJ1-5; 7 nucleotides line up with TRBD1. Germline assignment: CDR1 KGHSH and CDR2 LQKENI. The CDR3 contains 13 residues. The junction had 4 bases not matched to a gene; V was cut back by 4 bases and J by 7 bases. CDR3 nucleotides: TGTGCCAGCTCACAGAAACAGGGGCAGCCCCAGCATTTT. This codes for CASSQKQGQPQHF.

This rearrangement joins TRBV7-8 to TRBJ2-1; the match to TRBD2 covers 9 bases. With 6 bases clipped from V and 2 bases from J, the junction kept 5 bases outside the gene matches. Germline assignment: CDR1 SGHVS and CDR2 FQNEAQ. This CDR3 is built from 15 residues. The CDR3 loop reads CASSHLAGTYNEQFF. CDR3 DNA sequence: TGTGCCAGCAGTCATCTAGCGGGGACCTACAATGAGCAGTTCTTC.

The rearrangement links TRBV6-5 to TRBJ2-2; D might be TRBD1 (5 bases). CDR3 length: 14 residues. From germline, CDR1 is MNHEY and CDR2 SVGAGI. V was cut by 3 bases and J by 6 bases, with 11 bases left in between. CDR3 residues: CASSYDSLAGELFF. The DNA for the CDR3 is TGTGCCAGCAGTTATGACAGCCTGGCCGGGGAGCTGTTTTTT.

This clonotype was counted a few times. This rearrangement joins TRBV15 to TRBJ2-5; perhaps TRBD1 as D (6 bases). Germline CDR1 reads LNHNV; CDR2 reads YYDKDF (reference sequence). The CDR3 is made up of 17 amino acids. V lost 1 base and J 1 base, leaving 16 bases between the germline ends. CDR3 region: CATSRVWGPGSQETQYF. In nucleotides, the CDR3 is TGTGCCACCAGCAGAGTTTGGGGGCCAGGGAGCCAAGAGACCCAGTACTTC.

V is TRBV7-9 and J is TRBJ2-4; 7 bases agree with TRBD1. Per germline, CDR1 SEHNR and CDR2 FQNEAQ (reference sequence). This CDR3 is built from 16 residues. With V trimmed by 5 bases and J by 5 bases, 12 bases remained unmatched. The CDR3 coding sequence is TGTGCCAGCAGCCGACAACTGACAGGGACAGAAAACATTCAGTACTTC. This sequence encodes CASSRQLTGTENIQYF.

This clonotype was seen a few times. V and J are TRBV20-1 and TRBJ1-1, with D unresolved. Trimming stripped 2 bases from V and 4 bases from J, with 8 bases between. Per the germline V gene, CDR1 is DFQATT and CDR2 is SNEGSKA (reference sequence). The CDR3 loop spans 12 amino acids. The CDR3 nucleotides read TGCAGTGCTAGAAGGAGAGGCACTGAAGCTTTCTTT. It encodes CSARRRGTEAFF.